This T cell receptor beta chain is from a study of Graves' ophthalmopathy and Graves' hyperthyroidism. Amplification from RNA transcripts yielded the TCR beta CDR3 regions. RT-PCR with HTBI primers came first, then second-round multiplex PCR. TCRdb passed the multiplex PCR reads through MiXCR, listing each CDR3 protein once. The table has over a million distinct CDR3 sequences, 36% seen once. Per germline, CDR1 ENHRY and CDR2 SYGVKD. There are 15 residues in the CDR3. This clonotype was detected only once. At one end the junction does not follow the germline gene, possibly because of a read error. The receptor comes from an adult man with Graves' hyperthyroidism. The chain carries TRBV10-3 and TRBJ2-7; D possibly corresponds to TRBD1 (6 bases). Sequencing was performed on peripheral blood or thyroid tissue (not recorded which). CDR3 amino acids: CASSPWDTLVREQYF. CDR3 coding DNA: TGTGCCAGCAGTCCATGGGACACCCTGGTCCGAGAGCAGTACTTC.